Listed below are T cell receptor beta chains from one sample, sequenced in a study of shared clonotypes between healthy human individuals. Libraries were prepared by immunoSEQ multiplex PCR; TCRdb keeps only in-frame clonotypes and omits some of them. This table has about 2.4 million clones, approximately 94% appearing once. Sequences were obtained from naive CD4+ T cells from PBMCs. The receptors were gathered from a man in his late teens or twenties in good health. Some clones in this sample may be carry-over from other donors' samples. CDR3s include the opening cysteine and the closing phenylalanine or tryptophan. The D gene is left open where the match is weak. Expanded clones get a size class; other rows say once, few or many, or leave the size out.

V gene	J gene	D gene	clone size	CDR3 protein	CDR3 DNA
TRBV6-1	TRBJ2-1	-	-	CASSEPSRPPNEQFF	TGTGCCAGCAGTGAACCTAGCAGACCGCCCAATGAGCAGTTCTTC
TRBV7-2	TRBJ2-2	-	-	CASSFTPLLAGELFF	TGTGCCAGCAGCTTCACTCCCTTACTTGCCGGGGAGCTGTTTTTT
TRBV29-1	TRBJ1-2	TRBD1	-	CSTWDRGVRSGYTF	TGCAGCACCTGGGACAGGGGAGTAAGGTCTGGCTACACCTTC
TRBV7-9	TRBJ2-4	TRBD1	-	CASSLATGQGHIQYF	TGTGCCAGCAGCTTAGCGACGGGACAGGGTCACATTCAGTACTTC
TRBV7-7	TRBJ2-2	-	-	CASSSSRRASNHTGELFF	TGTGCCAGCAGCTCCTCCCGAAGGGCCTCGAATCACACCGGGGAGCTGTTTTTT
TRBV6-1	TRBJ1-5	-	-	CASSEGDLPQHF	TGTGCCAGCAGTGAGGGGGACCTTCCCCAGCATTTT
TRBV7-2	TRBJ1-3	TRBD1	once	CASSWDRAGNTIYF	TGTGCCAGCAGTTGGGACAGGGCTGGAAACACCATATATTTT
TRBV2	TRBJ2-5	-	-	CASHYSGETQYF	TGTGCCAGCCACTACTCAGGAGAGACCCAGTACTTC
TRBV2	TRBJ2-1	-	-	CASSLRDFWGEQFF	TGTGCCAGCAGTCTGCGGGACTTCTGGGGGGAGCAGTTCTTC
TRBV5-1	TRBJ2-1	TRBD1	-	CASRRGGENEQFF	TGCGCCAGCAGGAGAGGGGGCGAGAATGAGCAGTTCTTC
TRBV28	TRBJ2-7	-	-	CASSFDRDGRYYEQYF	TGTGCCAGCAGTTTTGATAGGGACGGACGATACTACGAGCAGTACTTC
TRBV7-2	TRBJ1-4	-	-	CASSLSGYGEKLFF	TGTGCCAGCAGCTTAAGTGGGTATGGTGAAAAACTGTTTTTT
TRBV7-9	TRBJ2-7	-	-	CASRNLPGVSDEQYF	TGTGCCAGCAGGAACTTACCGGGAGTATCTGACGAGCAGTACTTC
TRBV7-9	TRBJ1-6	TRBD1	once	CASSPGGGRSPLHF	TGTGCCAGCAGCCCAGGGGGCGGTCGGTCACCCCTCCACTTT
TRBV18	TRBJ1-2	TRBD1	-	CASSLNSGTGPGDGYTF	TGTGCCAGCTCACTGAACTCCGGGACAGGGCCCGGGGATGGCTACACCTTC
TRBV5-1	TRBJ1-1	-	-	CASSLADGGTEAFF	TGCGCCAGCAGCTTGGCGGATGGGGGCACTGAAGCTTTCTTT
TRBV18	TRBJ2-4	-	-	CASSPLGPAGHTPGAKNIQYF	TGTGCCAGCTCACCCCTCGGACCAGCGGGTCACACCCCGGGAGCCAAAAACATTCAGTACTTC
TRBV11-2	TRBJ2-2	-	-	CASNFYRTQFTGELFF	TGTGCCAGCAACTTCTATAGGACTCAGTTCACCGGGGAGCTGTTTTTT
TRBV27	TRBJ1-5	-	-	CASSSTVRSNQPQHF	TGTGCCAGCAGCTCTACAGTGAGAAGCAATCAGCCCCAGCATTTT
TRBV5-1	TRBJ1-4	-	-	CASSLIPQAANEKLFF	TGCGCCAGCAGCTTGATCCCCCAGGCAGCTAATGAAAAACTGTTTTTT
TRBV6-1	TRBJ1-5	-	-	CASSEVSNQPQHF	TGTGCCAGCAGTGAAGTAAGCAATCAGCCCCAGCATTTT
TRBV14	TRBJ2-1	TRBD2	-	CASSKDRTRLAAYNEQFF	TGTGCCAGCAGCAAAGATAGAACGAGACTAGCGGCCTACAATGAGCAGTTCTTC
TRBV29-1	TRBJ2-4	TRBD1	-	CSGMGQGVKNIQYF	TGCAGCGGGATGGGACAGGGGGTTAAAAACATTCAGTACTTC
TRBV9	TRBJ2-7	TRBD2	-	CASSSTTSGYEQYF	TGTGCCAGCAGCAGTACGACTAGCGGCTACGAGCAGTACTTC